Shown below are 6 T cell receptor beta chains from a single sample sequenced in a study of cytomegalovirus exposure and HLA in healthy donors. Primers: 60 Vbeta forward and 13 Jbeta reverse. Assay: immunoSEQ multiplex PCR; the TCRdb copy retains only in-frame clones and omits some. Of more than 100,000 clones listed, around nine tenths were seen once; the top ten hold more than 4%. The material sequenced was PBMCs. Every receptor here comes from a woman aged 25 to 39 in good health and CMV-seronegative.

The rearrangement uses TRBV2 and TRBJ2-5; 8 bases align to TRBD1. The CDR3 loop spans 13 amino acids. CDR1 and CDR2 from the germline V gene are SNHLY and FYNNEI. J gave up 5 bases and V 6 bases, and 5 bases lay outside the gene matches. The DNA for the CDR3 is TGTGCCAGCAGACCAACAGGGGGGGAGACCCAGTACTTC. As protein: CASRPTGGETQYF. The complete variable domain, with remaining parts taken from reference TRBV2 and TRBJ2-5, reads EPEVTQTPSHQVTQMGQEVILRCVPISNHLYFYWYRQILGQKVEFLVSFYNNEISEKSEIFDDQFSVERPDGSNFTLKIRSTKLEDSAMYFCASRPTGGETQYFGPGTRLLVL.

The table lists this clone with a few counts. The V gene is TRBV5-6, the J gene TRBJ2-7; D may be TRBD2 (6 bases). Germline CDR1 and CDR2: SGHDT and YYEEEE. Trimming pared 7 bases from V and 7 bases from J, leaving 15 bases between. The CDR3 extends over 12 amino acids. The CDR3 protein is CASFGSGGEQYF. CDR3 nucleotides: TGTGCCAGCTTCGGGAGTGGTGGAGAGCAGTACTTC.

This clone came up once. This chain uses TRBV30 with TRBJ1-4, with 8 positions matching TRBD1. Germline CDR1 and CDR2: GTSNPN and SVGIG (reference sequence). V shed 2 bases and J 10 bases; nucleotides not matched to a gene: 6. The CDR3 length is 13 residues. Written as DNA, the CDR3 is TGTGCCTGGAGTAGTGGACAGGGCGGAAAACTGTTTTTT. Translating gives CAWSSGQGGKLFF.

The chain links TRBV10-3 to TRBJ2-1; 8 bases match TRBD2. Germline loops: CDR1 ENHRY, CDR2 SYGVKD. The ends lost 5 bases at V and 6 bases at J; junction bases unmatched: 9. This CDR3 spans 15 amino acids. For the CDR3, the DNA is TGTGCCATCAGTCCACTAGCGGCTGTGAGCAATGAGCAGTTCTTC. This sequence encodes CAISPLAAVSNEQFF.

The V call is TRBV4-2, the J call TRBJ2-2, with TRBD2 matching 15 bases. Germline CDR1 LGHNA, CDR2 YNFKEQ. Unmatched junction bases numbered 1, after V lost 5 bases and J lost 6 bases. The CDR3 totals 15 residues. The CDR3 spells CASSGLAGGAGELFF. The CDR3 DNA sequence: TGTGCCAGCAGCGGACTAGCGGGAGGGGCCGGGGAGCTGTTTTTT.

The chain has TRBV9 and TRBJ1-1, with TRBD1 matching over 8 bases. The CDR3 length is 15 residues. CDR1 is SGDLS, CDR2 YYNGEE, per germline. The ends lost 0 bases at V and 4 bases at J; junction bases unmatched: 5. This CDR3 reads CASSVGGTGGTEAFF. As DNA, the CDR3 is TGTGCCAGCAGCGTAGGCGGGACAGGCGGCACTGAAGCTTTCTTT. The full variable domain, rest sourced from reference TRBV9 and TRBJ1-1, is DSGVTQTPKHLITATGQRVTLRCSPRSGDLSVYWYQQSLDQGLQFLIQYYNGEERAKGNILERFSAQQFPDLHSELNLSSLELGDSALYFCASSVGGTGGTEAFFGQGTRLTVV.